The table lists the clone carrying this TCR beta chain with many counts. As yet, its antigen is unknown. The data originate from a study of CD8+CD57+ T cells in acquired aplastic anemia. Study in general: The mean DNA yield obtained from sorted CD4+ and CD8+ cells came to 3.2 ug. Findings of the study overall: Patients and controls turned out to have approximately 29 CD8+ CDR3 sequences in common.

Flow cytometry had shown expanded CD8+CD57+ cells in the patients chosen for sequencing. TCR beta VDJ combinations and CDR3 sequences were profiled from genomic DNA. TCRdb passed the reads through MiXCR, listing each CDR3 protein once. There are approximately 170,000 distinct CDR3 sequences in the sample; around 43% occur only once, and 2.5% to 4% lies in the top ten. This receptor was obtained from a human donor with aplastic anemia. Sample: sorted CD4+, CD8+, or CD8+CD57+ T cells (not recorded which) from PBMCs.

The CDR3 nucleotides are TGCGCCAGCAGCTTGGCTAACAGGGGGCAGGGTGAAAAACTGTTTTTT. It encodes CASSLANRGQGEKLFF. The rearrangement uses TRBV5-1 and TRBJ1-4; 9 positions match TRBD1. V was pared by 0 bases and J by 7 bases, with 7 bases of the junction left unmatched. There are 16 residues in the CDR3. Per germline, CDR1 SGHRS and CDR2 YFSETQ. Full variable domain (outside the CDR3, taken from reference TRBV5-1 and TRBJ1-4): KAGVTQTPRYLIKTRGQQVTLSCSPISGHRSVSWYQQTPGQGLQFLFEYFSETQRNKGNFPGRFSGRQFSNSRSEMNVSTLELGDSALYLCASSLANRGQGEKLFFGSGTQLSVL.